One T cell receptor (beta chain) is described in this entry. Its antigen is not identified. TCR templates numbering around 9.6 x 10^4 were assayed per sample. Some clones are missing from TCRdb's copy, which holds only in-frame ones; the method was immunoSEQ multiplex PCR. The sample lists tens of thousands of clones, roughly 94% occurring once. This sample stems from a study of siplizumab effects on memory and regulatory T cells. Trimming cost V 5 bases and J 4 bases, with 11 bases left between them. The length of the CDR3 is 13 residues. Germline V lookup: CDR1 MNHEY, CDR2 SMNVEV (reference sequence). Points from the study as a whole: Unstimulated subsets contained matches for only a minor fraction of alloreactive clones. Alloreactive sequences whose origin lay in unstimulated CD4+ memory cells were significantly reduced by siplizumab.

The sequenced sample consisted of CD8+ T cells sorted from blood. This TCR was recovered from a human donor in good health. This chain links TRBV27 with TRBJ1-2; D is ambiguous. For the CDR3, the DNA is TGTGCCAGCAGTCTCGACGCGTTCTATGGCTACACCTTC. It yields the protein CASSLDAFYGYTF.